The 24 T cell receptor beta chains given below trace back to one sample, sequenced in a study of molecular identifiers for immune sequencing clone quantification. Using its own MiXCR run on the PCR reads, TCRdb lists one record per CDR3 protein. The data contain hundreds of thousands of distinct CDR3 sequences, around 25% of them singletons. Sequenced material: naive CD8+ T cells from blood, with Jurkat cell RNA spiked in. As for subset: FACS-sorted CD8+CD4-CCR7+CD45RA+ naive T cells. These receptors came from a human donor in good health. Some libraries in this study had Jurkat cell RNA spiked in.

The genes are TRBV4-3 and TRBJ2-1; 8 nucleotides line up with TRBD1. After removal of 3 bases from V and 9 bases from J, the junction contained 7 bases not matched to a gene. Germline V gene sequence: CDR1 LGHNA, CDR2 YSLEER. CDR3 length: 14 residues. The CDR3 region is CASSHWGDRSEQFF. CDR3 in DNA: TGCGCCAGCAGCCACTGGGGGGACAGGAGTGAGCAGTTCTTC.

The J gene is TRBJ2-1, the V gene TRBV11-2; D gene unclear. V dropped 2 bases and J dropped 2 bases, with 13 bases sitting between them. Per the germline V gene, CDR1 is SGHAT and CDR2 is FQNNGV. The CDR3 runs 16 residues. CDR3 bases: TGTGCCAGCAGCTTAAAGGACCTACCCCCCTACAATGAGCAGTTCTTC. Its protein product is CASSLKDLPPYNEQFF.

The V and J genes are TRBV19 and TRBJ1-1; D is ambiguous. The CDR3 length is 15 residues. The germline CDR1 and CDR2 sequences are LNHDA and SQIVND (reference sequence). The ends were cut back, 4 bases at V and 1 base at J, with 13 bases in the middle. This CDR3 reads CASSTNSGSNTEAFF. The DNA for the CDR3 is TGTGCCAGTAGTACCAACTCGGGATCGAACACTGAAGCTTTCTTT.

This clonotype came up a few times. The chain uses TRBV25-1 and TRBJ2-2; D gene ambiguous. Trimming cost V 3 bases and J 4 bases, with 12 bases left between them. This CDR3 comprises 15 residues. The V gene's germline CDR1 is MGHDK and CDR2 SYGVNS. The CDR3 region is CASSDILELTGELFF. The CDR3 nucleotides read TGTGCCAGCAGTGATATCCTAGAGCTCACCGGGGAGCTGTTTTTT.

The sample holds many counts of this clonotype. The chain couples TRBV5-1 to TRBJ2-5, with D possibly being TRBD1 or TRBD2 (5 bases each). This CDR3 comprises 16 residues. Germline lookup yields CDR1 SGHRS and CDR2 YFSETQ. Trimming took 3 bases from V and 5 from J, leaving 20 bases between them. CDR3: CASSSKNGTLGETQYF. The CDR3 DNA sequence: TGCGCCAGCAGCTCCAAGAACGGGACCCTCGGGGAGACCCAGTACTTC.

This clonotype has ten or more counts. V usage is TRBV5-1 and J usage is TRBJ2-3, with TRBD2 matching over 12 bases. The CDR3 consists of 15 residues. V trimming: 1 base; J trimming: 5 bases; junction bases outside the gene matches: 2. CDR1 and CDR2 (germline): SGHRS, YFSETQ. CDR3 in DNA: TGCGCCAGCAGCTTGTTGACTAGCGGGGGAGATACGCAGTATTTT. This codes for CASSLLTSGGDTQYF.

This clonotype showed up many times. This chain connects TRBV12-5 to TRBJ2-1, with 10 nucleotides matching TRBD1. Trimming took 0 bases from V and 7 from J; bases not matched to a gene: 6. The V gene's germline CDR1 is LGHNT and CDR2 FRNRAP. The CDR3 has 16 residues. The DNA for the CDR3 is TGTGCTAGTGGTTTGGTAGAGACAGGGGGCCCTAATGAGCAGTTCTTC. Its translation: CASGLVETGGPNEQFF. Full variable domain (remainder filled in from reference TRBV12-5 and TRBJ2-1): DARVTQTPRHKVTEMGQEVTMRCQPILGHNTVFWYRQTMMQGLELLAYFRNRAPLDDSGMPKDRFSAEMPDATLATLKIQPSEPRDSAVYFCASGLVETGGPNEQFFGPGTRLTVL.

In this sample, this clonotype turned up a few times. The rearrangement uses TRBV4-3 and TRBJ2-7, with TRBD2 matching over 9 bases. Per the germline V gene, CDR1 is LGHNA and CDR2 is YSLEER. This CDR3 has 17 residues. V lost 0 bases and J lost 3; bases outside the gene matches: 9. In nucleotides, the CDR3 is TGCGCCAGCAGCCAAGATTATAGCCTAGCGGGGCACTACGAGCAGTACTTC. Translating it yields CASSQDYSLAGHYEQYF.

The chain recombines TRBV18 with TRBJ1-1, with D perhaps matching TRBD1 (5 bases). Germline V lookup: CDR1 KGHSH, CDR2 LQKENI. The CDR3 extends over 13 amino acids. V gave up 4 bases and J gave up 8 bases, with 14 bases separating them. The CDR3 loop is CASSLKSGTEAFF. CDR3 nucleotide sequence: TGTGCCAGCTCACTGAAATCGGGGACCGAAGCTTTCTTT.

This clonotype was seen ten or more times. The chain links TRBV5-1 to TRBJ2-7; D is possibly TRBD1 (5 bases). The V gene's germline CDR1 is SGHRS and CDR2 YFSETQ. V dropped 0 bases and J dropped 3 bases, with 7 bases sitting between them. This CDR3 has 13 amino acids. The CDR3 nucleotides are TGCGCCAGCAGCTTGGAGGACAACTACGAGCAGTACTTC. Protein: CASSLEDNYEQYF.

This clonotype was seen many times. The V call is TRBV6-1, the J call TRBJ2-1; no clear D gene. This CDR3 comprises 13 residues. Trimming removed 2 bases from V and 10 bases from J, with 12 bases in between. Germline V gene data show CDR1 as MNHNS and CDR2 as SASEGT. CDR3 nucleotide sequence: TGTGCCAGCAGTGAACAGTTTTCAGAGGAGCAGTTCTTC. Translation: CASSEQFSEEQFF.

Regarding this clonotype: Since a much larger clone is just one base distant, this may be a read error. This CDR3 reads CASSLGRPGAFF. The CDR3 DNA is TGTGCCAGCAGCTTGGGTCGTCCTGGAGCTTTCTTT. The rearrangement joins TRBV7-9 to TRBJ1-1; D call uncertain. The CDR3 contains 12 residues. Germline V CDR1 and CDR2: SEHNR, FQNEAQ (reference sequence). V lost 3 bases and J 10 bases, leaving 12 bases between the germline ends.

This chain connects TRBV11-3 to TRBJ2-3, with no clear D. Germline V CDR1 and CDR2: SGHNT, YENEEA. This CDR3 region has 14 residues. Trimming removed 0 bases at V and 6 bases at J, with 10 bases between. CDR3 DNA sequence: TGTGCCAGCAGCTTAGACCCACTGGCGGATACGCAGTATTTT. This translates into CASSLDPLADTQYF.

Notes on this clonotype: A much larger clone differs from this one at a single base, so this may be a read error. This chain links TRBV4-1 with TRBJ1-1; D is ambiguous. The CDR3 covers 13 residues. CDR1 and CDR2 (germline): MGHRA, YSYEKL. The CDR3 DNA reads as TGCGCCCGCAGCCAAGTCTGGAGTACTGAAGCTTTCTTT. Encoded protein: CARSQVWSTEAFF.

This clonotype has just a few counts. The chain links TRBV19 to TRBJ1-6; unclear D gene. The CDR3 has 15 residues. Germline V gene lookup returns CDR1 LNHDA and CDR2 SQIVND (reference sequence). V lost 3 bases to trimming and J lost 6 bases, with 12 bases between them. The CDR3: CASSISAGFNSPLHF. CDR3 DNA sequence: TGTGCCAGTAGTATTTCGGCAGGCTTTAATTCACCCCTCCACTTT.

This clonotype was found many times. V is TRBV4-3 and J is TRBJ2-1, with 9 bases fitting TRBD1. V lost 3 bases and J lost 9; bases outside the gene matches: 6. Germline V gene sequence: CDR1 LGHNA, CDR2 YSLEER. CDR3 length equals 14 residues. The CDR3 region is CASSQGQGFGEQFF. Here the CDR3 DNA reads TGCGCCAGCAGCCAGGGACAGGGATTTGGTGAGCAGTTCTTC.

The table lists this clonotype with many counts. This chain connects TRBV7-9 to TRBJ1-1, with a possible D match to TRBD1 (5 bases). This CDR3 is 14 amino acids long. In germline, CDR1 is SEHNR, CDR2 FQNEAQ (reference sequence). Trimming removed 5 bases at V and 0 bases at J, with 10 bases between. The CDR3 loop reads CASSPPGLNTEAFF. CDR3 coding DNA: TGTGCCAGCAGCCCCCCGGGACTGAACACTGAAGCTTTCTTT.

This clonotype was detected many times. The rearrangement uses TRBV28 and TRBJ2-1, with 11 nucleotides matching TRBD2. The CDR3 is 17 amino acids. J was trimmed by 0 bases and V by 7 bases; bases with no gene match: 8. Germline V gene data show CDR1 as MDHEN and CDR2 as SYDVKM. CDR3 amino acids: CASTGTSGIPSYNEQFF. The DNA for the CDR3 is TGTGCCAGCACGGGGACTAGCGGAATCCCCTCCTACAATGAGCAGTTCTTC.

The table lists this clonotype with many counts. CDR3 nucleotides: TGCAGCATGATGCGGGGAATGAACACCGGGGAGCTGTTTTTT. Translation: CSMMRGMNTGELFF. The rearrangement uses TRBV29-1 and TRBJ2-2; maybe TRBD2 (6 bases). This CDR3 is 14 amino acids long. V dropped 8 bases and J dropped 1 base, with 14 bases sitting between them. Germline CDR1 reads SQVTM; CDR2 reads ANQGSEA.

This clonotype was counted a few times. The V gene is TRBV7-9, the J gene TRBJ2-1; 11 bases map to TRBD2. The CDR3 spans 18 residues. CDR1 is SEHNR, CDR2 FQNEAQ, per germline (reference sequence). The ends lost 5 bases at V and 0 bases at J; junction bases unmatched: 9. The CDR3 DNA sequence: TGTGCCAGCAGCCCGCGACTAGCGGGACGCTACTCCTACAATGAGCAGTTCTTC. It is translated as CASSPRLAGRYSYNEQFF.

As concerns this clonotype: A single base separates this from a much larger clone, so it may be a read error. This rearrangement joins TRBV5-6 to TRBJ2-3, with D hard to call. CDR3 length equals 11 residues. Germline lookup yields CDR1 SGHDT and CDR2 YYEEEE. In DNA, the CDR3 is TGTGCCGGCAGCTCTTCCTCCGCGCAGTATTTT. Its protein product is CAGSSSSAQYF.

The chain has TRBV5-3 and TRBJ2-5, with 7 nucleotides matching TRBD1. TRBV5-3 is noted as an ORF with a role that remains uncertain. This CDR3 is 14 amino acids long. Unmatched junction bases numbered 7, after V lost 8 bases and J lost 0 bases. The CDR3 DNA follows: TGTGCCAGCAGTTCGGGACAGAACCAAGAGACCCAGTACTTC. It translates to CASSSGQNQETQYF.

This clonotype has more than one count but fewer than ten. The chain joins TRBV30 to TRBJ1-1; D perhaps matches TRBD1 (6 bases). The germline CDR1 and CDR2 sequences are GTSNPN and SVGIG (reference sequence). The V and J ends lost 0 bases and 6 bases respectively, with 8 bases between them. This CDR3 has 12 amino acids. The CDR3 loop is CAWSVGGPEAFF. Written as DNA, the CDR3 is TGTGCCTGGAGTGTCGGGGGCCCTGAAGCTTTCTTT.

V gene TRBV7-9 combines with J gene TRBJ2-3; possibly TRBD1 for D (6 bases). V was clipped by 1 base and J by 6 bases, with 20 bases between them. CDR1 and CDR2 (germline): SEHNR, FQNEAQ (reference sequence). The CDR3 is 17 amino acids. In DNA form, the CDR3 reads TGTGCCAGCAGCTTAGACCCCGGGCAGGGGCACATTGATACGCAGTATTTT. It specifies CASSLDPGQGHIDTQYF. Based on the CDR3 plus reference TRBV7-9 and TRBJ2-3, the full variable domain is DTGVSQNPRHKITKRGQNVTFRCDPISEHNRLYWYRQTLGQGPEFLTYFQNEAQLEKSRLLSDRFSAERPKGSFSTLEIQRTEQGDSAMYLCASSLDPGQGHIDTQYFGPGTRLTVL.